The clone carrying this TCR beta chain was counted a few times. The antigen is unknown. Unique-molecular-identifier-tagged TCR beta cDNA libraries were used. About 500,000 cDNA molecules were obtained from about 1 to 10 million T cells. Each CDR3 protein gets one entry after TCRdb re-called the PCR reads with MiXCR. This sample has more than 500,000 distinct CDR3 sequences, with around 31% found just once. Germline V lookup: CDR1 SNHLY, CDR2 FYNNEI. Trimming pared 1 base from V and 6 bases from J, leaving 14 bases between. The CDR3 consists of 15 residues. These data belong to a study of post-analysis software for immune sequencing data. Study findings and constraints: Roughly 5 TRBV segments were significantly more frequent in patients than in controls. TRBV5-6, TRBV5-1 and TRBV20-1 were among these segments. Compared against controls, patients with multiple sclerosis displayed significantly lower normalized Chao1 diversity.

The sequence came from a girl under 18 with multiple sclerosis. The chain has TRBV2 and TRBJ2-3; D possibly corresponds to TRBD2 (5 bases). The specimen was blood. The CDR3 bases are TGTGCCAGCAGTGAAGAGGCGGGCCCCCCCGATACGCAGTATTTT. It specifies CASSEEAGPPDTQYF.